The T cell receptor (beta chain) described here comes from a study of cytomegalovirus exposure and HLA in healthy donors. Trimming at V came to 3 bases and at J to 2 bases, leaving 0 bases not matched to a gene. Germline V lookup: CDR1 SQVTM, CDR2 ANQGSEA. The CDR3 length is 12 residues. TCRdb's copy holds only in-frame clones and misses some; the assay was immunoSEQ multiplex PCR. The sample lists 70,000 or so clones; about 91% were seen once. The sequence was collected from a man younger than 35 in good health and CMV-seronegative. The chain has TRBV29-1 and TRBJ2-7; 8 nucleotides agree with TRBD2. Sample: PBMCs. The DNA for the CDR3 is TGCAGCGTTGACGGGGGGGCCTACGAGCAGTACTTC. Protein product: CSVDGGAYEQYF.